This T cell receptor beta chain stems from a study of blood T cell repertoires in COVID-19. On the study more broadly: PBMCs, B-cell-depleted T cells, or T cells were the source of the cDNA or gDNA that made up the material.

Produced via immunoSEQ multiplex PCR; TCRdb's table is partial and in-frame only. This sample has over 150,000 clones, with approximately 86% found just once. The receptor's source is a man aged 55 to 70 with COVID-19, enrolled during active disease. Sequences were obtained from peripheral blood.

The CDR3 DNA is TGTGCCAGCAGTACAGGGGGCACCTATAATTCACCCCTCCACTTT. It specifies CASSTGGTYNSPLHF. The chain carries TRBV28 and TRBJ1-6; 9 bases align to TRBD1. The V and J ends lost 5 bases and 2 bases, in that order; junction bases with no gene match: 1. CDR1 and CDR2 (germline): MDHEN, SYDVKM. The length of the CDR3 is 15 residues. Together with reference TRBV28 and TRBJ1-6, the CDR3 gives the full variable domain: DVKVTQSSRYLVKRTGEKVFLECVQDMDHENMFWYRQDPGLGLRLIYFSYDVKMKEKGDIPEGYSVSREKKERFSLILESASTNQTSMYLCASSTGGTYNSPLHFGNGTRLTVT.